This entry lists 5 T cell receptor beta chains sequenced from one sample in a study of beta chain features in type 1 diabetes. What was sequenced were expressed TCRB transcripts, since all of the isolated RNA had been reverse transcribed. The assay was immunoSEQ multiplex PCR, and TCRdb's table has in-frame clones only and misses some. The sample holds 140,000 to 150,000 clones; roughly 10% are singletons and the top ten take under 1.5%. The sample comprised naive CD4+ T cells from blood. Receptor source: a young man in good health.

This clone was counted between two and nine times. The chain uses TRBV7-9 and TRBJ1-3; D perhaps matches TRBD1 (6 bases). The CDR3 contains 14 residues. V was cut by 5 bases and J by 4 bases, with 12 bases left in between. Germline V lookup: CDR1 SEHNR, CDR2 FQNEAQ (reference sequence). Written as DNA, the CDR3 is TGTGCCAGCAGCCTACAGGGCCTGGGAAACACCATATATTTT. Translation: CASSLQGLGNTIYF. Full variable domain (outside the CDR3, taken from reference TRBV7-9 and TRBJ1-3): DTGVSQNPRHKITKRGQNVTFRCDPISEHNRLYWYRQTLGQGPEFLTYFQNEAQLEKSRLLSDRFSAERPKGSFSTLEIQRTEQGDSAMYLCASSLQGLGNTIYFGEGSWLTVV.

This clone was recorded a few times. The genes are TRBV10-3 and TRBJ2-5, with TRBD2 identical over 7 bases. Looked up from germline, CDR1 is ENHRY and CDR2 is SYGVKD. Trimming at V came to 1 base and at J to 5 bases, leaving 4 bases not matched to a gene. This CDR3 region has 14 residues. CDR3 DNA sequence: TGTGCCATCAGTGAGTTGGGCGGGGGTGAGACCCAGTACTTC. Translated: CAISELGGGETQYF.

This clone was counted between two and nine times. This rearrangement joins TRBV6-6 to TRBJ2-5; D is possibly TRBD2 (5 bases). Looked up from germline, CDR1 is MNHNY and CDR2 is SVGAGI (reference sequence). This CDR3 has 13 residues. Trimming left V 6 bases short and J 4 bases short, with 12 bases between. This CDR3 reads CASSSGLPETQYF. The CDR3 DNA reads as TGTGCCAGCAGCTCGGGATTACCAGAGACCCAGTACTTC.

The chain carries TRBV4-1 and TRBJ2-1; 10 nucleotides align to TRBD1. The CDR3 totals 16 residues. V lost 1 base, J lost 6 bases, and 6 bases stayed unmatched. Germline V gene sequence: CDR1 MGHRA, CDR2 YSYEKL. The CDR3 sequence: CASSQAGGTGANEQFF. The CDR3 DNA reads TGCGCCAGCAGCCAAGCCGGGGGGACAGGGGCCAATGAGCAGTTCTTC.

This chain links TRBV2 with TRBJ1-4; TRBD1 aligns across 8 bases. From germline, CDR1 is SNHLY and CDR2 FYNNEI. V shed 4 bases and J 7 bases; nucleotides not matched to a gene: 11. There are 16 residues in the CDR3. CDR3 protein: CASSARAGGAGEKLFF. DNA for the CDR3: TGTGCCAGCAGTGCGCGGGCAGGGGGCGCAGGTGAAAAACTGTTTTTT.